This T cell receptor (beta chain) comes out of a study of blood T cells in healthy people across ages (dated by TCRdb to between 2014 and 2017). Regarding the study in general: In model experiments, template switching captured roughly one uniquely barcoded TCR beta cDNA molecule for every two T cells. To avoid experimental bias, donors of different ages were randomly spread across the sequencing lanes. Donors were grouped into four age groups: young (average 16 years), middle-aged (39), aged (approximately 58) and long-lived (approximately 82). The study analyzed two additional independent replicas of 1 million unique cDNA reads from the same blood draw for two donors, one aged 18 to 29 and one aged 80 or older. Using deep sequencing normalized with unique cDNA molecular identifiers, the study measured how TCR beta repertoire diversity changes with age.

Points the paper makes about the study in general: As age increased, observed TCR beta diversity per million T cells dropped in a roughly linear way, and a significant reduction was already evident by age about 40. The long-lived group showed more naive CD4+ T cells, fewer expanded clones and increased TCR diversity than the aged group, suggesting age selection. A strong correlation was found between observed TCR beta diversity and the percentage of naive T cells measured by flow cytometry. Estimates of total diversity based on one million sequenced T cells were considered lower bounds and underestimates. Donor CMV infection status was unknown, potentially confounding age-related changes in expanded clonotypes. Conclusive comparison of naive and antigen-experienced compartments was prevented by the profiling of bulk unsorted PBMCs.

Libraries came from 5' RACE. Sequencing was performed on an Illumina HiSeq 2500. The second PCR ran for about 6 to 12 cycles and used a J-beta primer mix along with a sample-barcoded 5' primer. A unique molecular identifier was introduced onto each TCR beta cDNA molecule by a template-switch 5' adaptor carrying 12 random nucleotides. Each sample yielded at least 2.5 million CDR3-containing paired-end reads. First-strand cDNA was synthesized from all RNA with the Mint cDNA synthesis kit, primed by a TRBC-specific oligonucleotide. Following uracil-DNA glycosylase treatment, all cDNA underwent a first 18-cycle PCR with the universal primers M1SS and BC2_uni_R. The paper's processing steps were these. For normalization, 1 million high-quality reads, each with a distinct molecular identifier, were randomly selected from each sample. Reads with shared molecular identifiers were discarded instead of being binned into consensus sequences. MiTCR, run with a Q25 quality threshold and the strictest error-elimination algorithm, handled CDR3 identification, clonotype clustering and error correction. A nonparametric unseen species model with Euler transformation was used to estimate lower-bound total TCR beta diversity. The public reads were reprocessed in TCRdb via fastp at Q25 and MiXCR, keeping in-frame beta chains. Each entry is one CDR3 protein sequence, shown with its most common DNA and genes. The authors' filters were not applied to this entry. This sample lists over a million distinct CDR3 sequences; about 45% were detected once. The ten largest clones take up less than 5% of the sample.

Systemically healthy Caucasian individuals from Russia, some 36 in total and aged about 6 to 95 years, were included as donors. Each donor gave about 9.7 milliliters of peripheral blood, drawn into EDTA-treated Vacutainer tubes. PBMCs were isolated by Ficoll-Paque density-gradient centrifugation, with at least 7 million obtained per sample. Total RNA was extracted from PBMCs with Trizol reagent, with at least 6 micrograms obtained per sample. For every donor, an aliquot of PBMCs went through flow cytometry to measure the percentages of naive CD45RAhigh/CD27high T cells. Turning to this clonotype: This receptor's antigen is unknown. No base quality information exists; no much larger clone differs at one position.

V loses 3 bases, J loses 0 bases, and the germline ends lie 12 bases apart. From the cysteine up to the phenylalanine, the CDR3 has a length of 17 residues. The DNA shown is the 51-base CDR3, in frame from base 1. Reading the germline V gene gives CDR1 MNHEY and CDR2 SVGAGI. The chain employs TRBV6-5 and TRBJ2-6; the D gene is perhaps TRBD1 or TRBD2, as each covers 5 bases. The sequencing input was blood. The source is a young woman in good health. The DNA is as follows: TGTGCCAGCAGTTATACCGCAGGGAGCTCTGGGGCCAACGTCCTGACTTTC. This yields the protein CASSYTAGSSGANVLTF.